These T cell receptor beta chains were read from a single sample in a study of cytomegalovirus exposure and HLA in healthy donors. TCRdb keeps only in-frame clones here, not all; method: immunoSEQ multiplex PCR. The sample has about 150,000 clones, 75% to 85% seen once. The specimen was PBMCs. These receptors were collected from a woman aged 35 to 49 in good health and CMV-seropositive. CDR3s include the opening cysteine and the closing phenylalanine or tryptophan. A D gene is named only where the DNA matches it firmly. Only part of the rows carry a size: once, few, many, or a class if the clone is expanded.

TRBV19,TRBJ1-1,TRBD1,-,TGTGCCAGTAGTAGGAACAGGGGCGACACTGAAGCTTTCTTT,CASSRNRGDTEAFF
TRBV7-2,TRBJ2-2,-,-,TGTGCCAGCAGCTTAATTAGTACCGGGGAGCTGTTTTTT,CASSLISTGELFF
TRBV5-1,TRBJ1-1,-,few,TGCGCCAGCAGTGGGGGGGAATGGAGCACTGAAGCTTTCTTT,CASSGGEWSTEAFF
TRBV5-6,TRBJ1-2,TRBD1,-,TGTGCCAGCAGTATTGGACAGGGCATAAGGGGCTACACCTTC,CASSIGQGIRGYTF
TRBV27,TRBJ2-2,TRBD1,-,TGTGCCAGCAGTCCCCGACAGGGAATAGGCGGGGAGCTGTTTTTT,CASSPRQGIGGELFF
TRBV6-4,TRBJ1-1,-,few,TGTGCCAGCAGCGTCAGCCCAGCGGATTCTAACACTGAAGCTTTCTTT,CASSVSPADSNTEAFF
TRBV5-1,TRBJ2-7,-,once,TGCGCCAGCAGCTTGCCGGGTTCTTCCTACGAGCAGTACTTC,CASSLPGSSYEQYF
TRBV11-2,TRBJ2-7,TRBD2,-,TGTGCCAGCAGCGCGGGACTAGCGGGAGGAATGTATGAGCAGTACTTC,CASSAGLAGGMYEQYF
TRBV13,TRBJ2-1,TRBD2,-,TGTGCCAGCAGCTTAGGGGGACTAGCGGGAGGTCAGTACAATGAGCAGTTCTTC,CASSLGGLAGGQYNEQFF
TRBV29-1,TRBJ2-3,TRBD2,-,TGCAGCGTTGATAGACTAGCTCCGGGCACAGATACGCAGTATTTT,CSVDRLAPGTDTQYF
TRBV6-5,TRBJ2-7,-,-,TGTGCCACCCGGAGTCCGGGCTACGAGCAGTACTTC,CATRSPGYEQYF
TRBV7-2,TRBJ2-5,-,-,TGTGCCAGCAGCTTAGCGGGAGCTGGAGAGACCCAGTACTTC,CASSLAGAGETQYF
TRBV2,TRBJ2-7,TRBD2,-,TGTGCCAGCAGGGGCCCGGGGATAGCGGGAGAGTCACGGGAGCAGTACTTC,CASRGPGIAGESREQYF
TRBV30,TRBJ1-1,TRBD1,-,TGTGCCTGGAGCTCCACAGGGGCCCGGGAAGCTTTCTTT,CAWSSTGAREAFF
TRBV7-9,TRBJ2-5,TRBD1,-,TGTGCCAGCAGGGGACAGAAACAAGAGACCCAGTACTTC,CASRGQKQETQYF
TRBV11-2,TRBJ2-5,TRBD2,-,TGTGCCAGCAGCTCGGGGGGGACTAGCGGGAACCTGGGGACCCAGTACTTC,CASSSGGTSGNLGTQYF
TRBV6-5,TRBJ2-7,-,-,TGTGCCAGCAGTTACTTAGAGGGAAACGAGCAGTACTTC,CASSYLEGNEQYF
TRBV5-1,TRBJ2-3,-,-,TGCGCCAGCAGCTTATTAGCGGCCCTCCCCTCTAGCACAGATACGCAGTATTTT,CASSLLAALPSSTDTQYF
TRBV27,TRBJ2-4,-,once,TGTGCCAGCAGTTCCCCGGGCAGGGAAAACATTCAGTACTTC,CASSSPGRENIQYF
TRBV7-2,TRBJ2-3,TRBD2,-,TGTGCCAGCAGCTTAGCTCTACTAGCGGGAGGGGGCCGCGATACGCAGTATTTT,CASSLALLAGGGRDTQYF
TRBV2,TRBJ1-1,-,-,TGTGCCAGCAGTGAATACCGACAGAACACTGAAGCTTTCTTT,CASSEYRQNTEAFF
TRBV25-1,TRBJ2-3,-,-,TGTGCCAGCAGTCCATCAGGGGTCTTCACAGATACGCAGTATTTT,CASSPSGVFTDTQYF
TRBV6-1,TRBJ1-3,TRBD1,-,TGTGCCATCCGGGACAGGATTAACACCATATATTTT,CAIRDRINTIYF
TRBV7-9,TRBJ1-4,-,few,TGTGCCAGCAGCTTACGGGAAAAACTGTTTTTT,CASSLREKLFF
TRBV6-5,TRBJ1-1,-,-,TGTGCCAGCAGTGCTCACAGGGTGAACACTGAAGCTTTCTTT,CASSAHRVNTEAFF
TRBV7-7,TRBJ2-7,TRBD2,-,TGTGCCAGCAGCTTAGGAGGGACTAGCGGGAGCTCCTACGAGCAGTACTTC,CASSLGGTSGSSYEQYF
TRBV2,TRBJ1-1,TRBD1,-,TGTGCCAGCAGTGAACAGGGGGCCCGTCTGAACACTGAAGCTTTCTTT,CASSEQGARLNTEAFF
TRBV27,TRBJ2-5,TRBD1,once,TGTGCCAGCAGTTTACGTAGGGGGCGCGGAGAGACCCAGTACTTC,CASSLRRGRGETQYF
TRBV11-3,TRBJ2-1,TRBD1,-,TGTGCCAGCAGCTTAGATGGACAGGGGGCGAGGAATGAGCAGTTCTTC,CASSLDGQGARNEQFF
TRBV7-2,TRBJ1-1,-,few,TGTGCCAGCAGCTTGGCCAGTCGTAACCCTGAAGCTTTCTTT,CASSLASRNPEAFF
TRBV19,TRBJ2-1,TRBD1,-,TGTGCCAGTAGTACCCGACCGGGACAGGGTCACAATGAGCAGTTCTTC,CASSTRPGQGHNEQFF
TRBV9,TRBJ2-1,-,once,TGTGCCAGCAGCGTAGGTCTTATCAATGAGCAGTTCTTC,CASSVGLINEQFF
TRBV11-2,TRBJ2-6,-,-,TGTGCCAGCCGGGATCCGGGACACTACTCTGGGGCCAACGTCCTGACTTTC,CASRDPGHYSGANVLTF
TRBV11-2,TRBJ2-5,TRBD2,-,TGTGCCAGCAGTCCTAGCGGGCAACCCCAAGAGACCCAGTACTTC,CASSPSGQPQETQYF
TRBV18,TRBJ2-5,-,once,TGTGCCAGCTCACCCCCCAGCGTAGAGACCCAGTACTTC,CASSPPSVETQYF
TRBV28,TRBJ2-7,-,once,TGTGCCAGCAGCGAACAGGGCGACGAGCAGTACTTC,CASSEQGDEQYF
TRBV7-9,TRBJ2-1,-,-,TGTGCCAGCAGCACACAGGGTCACTCCTACAATGAGCAGTTCTTC,CASSTQGHSYNEQFF
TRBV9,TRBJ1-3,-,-,TGTGCCAGCAGCCCAAGCCCGAGCTCTGGAAACACCATATATTTT,CASSPSPSSGNTIYF
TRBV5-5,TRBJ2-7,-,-,TGTGCCAGCAGAATTCAGACAGGTATTACCTACGAGCAGTACTTC,CASRIQTGITYEQYF
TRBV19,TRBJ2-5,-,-,TGTGCCAGTAGTATTAAGCGGCAAGAGACCCAGTACTTC,CASSIKRQETQYF
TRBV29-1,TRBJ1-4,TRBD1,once,TGCAGCGCTGCGACAGGGGTTAATGAAAAACTGTTTTTT,CSAATGVNEKLFF
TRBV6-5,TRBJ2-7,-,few,TGTGCCAGCAGTTACGGAGCGGTCTTGGCAGGCTACGAGCAGTACTTC,CASSYGAVLAGYEQYF
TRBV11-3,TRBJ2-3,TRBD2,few,TGTGCCAGCAGCTTAGCGGGACTAGCCTTCACAGATACGCAGTATTTT,CASSLAGLAFTDTQYF
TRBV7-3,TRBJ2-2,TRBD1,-,TGTGCCAGCACCCCCCTGGCCGTGACAGGGGCCACCGGGGAGCTGTTTTTT,CASTPLAVTGATGELFF
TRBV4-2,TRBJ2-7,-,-,TGTGCCAGCAGCCGCCAGGGTCGGGACGAGCAGTACTTC,CASSRQGRDEQYF
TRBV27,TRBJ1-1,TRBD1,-,TGTGCCAGCAGTTTAGTGACCGACAGGGGCACTGAAGCTTTCTTT,CASSLVTDRGTEAFF
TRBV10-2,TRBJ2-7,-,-,TGCGCCAGCAGCGCTTTGAACAAAAGCTCCTACGAGCAGTACTTC,CASSALNKSSYEQYF
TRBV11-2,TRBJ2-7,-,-,TGTGCCAGCAGCTTACCAGGGGCATCCTACGAGCAGTACTTC,CASSLPGASYEQYF